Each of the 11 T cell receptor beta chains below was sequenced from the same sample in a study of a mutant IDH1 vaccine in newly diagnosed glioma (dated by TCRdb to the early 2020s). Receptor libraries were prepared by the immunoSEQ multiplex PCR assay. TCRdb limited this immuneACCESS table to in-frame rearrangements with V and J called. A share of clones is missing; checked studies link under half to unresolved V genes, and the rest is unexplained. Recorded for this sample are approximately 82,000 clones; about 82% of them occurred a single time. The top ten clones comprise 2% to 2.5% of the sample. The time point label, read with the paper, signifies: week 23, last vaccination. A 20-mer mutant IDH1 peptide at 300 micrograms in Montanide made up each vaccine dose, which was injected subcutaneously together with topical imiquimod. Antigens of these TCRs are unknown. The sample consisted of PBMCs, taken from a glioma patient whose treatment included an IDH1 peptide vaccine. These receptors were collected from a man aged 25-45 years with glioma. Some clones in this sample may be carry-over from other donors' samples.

The CDR3 coding sequence is TGTGCCAGCAGCTTGCCGGAAGCTATGGGCTATGGCTACACCTTC. It specifies CASSLPEAMGYGYTF. This chain joins TRBV5-6 and TRBJ1-2; D is uncertain. V lost 1 base, J lost 4 bases, and 14 bases lay in between. CDR1 and CDR2 from the germline V gene are SGHDT and YYEEEE. The CDR3 length is 15 residues.

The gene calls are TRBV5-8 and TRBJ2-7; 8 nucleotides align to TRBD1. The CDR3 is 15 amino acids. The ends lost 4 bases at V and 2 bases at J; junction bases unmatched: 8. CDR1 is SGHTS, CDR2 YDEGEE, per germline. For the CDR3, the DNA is TGTGCCAGCAGCCCAGACAGGGGTGTAGCCTACGAGCAGTACTTC. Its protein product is CASSPDRGVAYEQYF.

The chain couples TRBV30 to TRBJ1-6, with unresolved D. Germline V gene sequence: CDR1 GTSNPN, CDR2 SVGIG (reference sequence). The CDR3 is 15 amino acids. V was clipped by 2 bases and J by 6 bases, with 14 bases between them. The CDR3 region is CAWSSLGFPNSPLHF. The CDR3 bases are TGTGCCTGGAGTTCATTGGGATTTCCTAATTCACCCCTCCACTTT.

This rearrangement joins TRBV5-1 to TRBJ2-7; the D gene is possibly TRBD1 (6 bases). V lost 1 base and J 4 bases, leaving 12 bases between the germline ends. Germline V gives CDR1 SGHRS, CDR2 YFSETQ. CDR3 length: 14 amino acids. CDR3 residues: CASSLPGQMYEQYF. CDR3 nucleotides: TGCGCCAGCAGCTTGCCCGGACAGATGTACGAGCAGTACTTC.

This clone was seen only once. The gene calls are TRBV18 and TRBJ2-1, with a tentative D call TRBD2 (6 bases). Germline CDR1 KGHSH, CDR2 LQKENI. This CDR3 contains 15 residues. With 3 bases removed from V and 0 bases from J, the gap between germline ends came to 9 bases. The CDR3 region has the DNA TGTGCCAGCTCACCTAGCGGCTTCTCCTACAATGAGCAGTTCTTC. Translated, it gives CASSPSGFSYNEQFF.

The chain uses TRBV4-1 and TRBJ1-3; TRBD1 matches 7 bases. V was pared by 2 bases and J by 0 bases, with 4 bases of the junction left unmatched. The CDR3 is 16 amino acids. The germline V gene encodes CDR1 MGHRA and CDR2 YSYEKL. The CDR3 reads CASSQPGQTSGNTIYF. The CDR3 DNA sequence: TGCGCCAGCAGCCAACCGGGACAGACCTCTGGAAACACCATATATTTT.

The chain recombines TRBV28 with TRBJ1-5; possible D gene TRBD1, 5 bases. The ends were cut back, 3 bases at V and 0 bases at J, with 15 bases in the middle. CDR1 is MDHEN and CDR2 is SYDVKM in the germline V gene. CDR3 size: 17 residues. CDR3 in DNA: TGTGCCAGCAGTTTGGACCCGGGGGAATATAGCAATCAGCCCCAGCATTTT. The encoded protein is CASSLDPGEYSNQPQHF.

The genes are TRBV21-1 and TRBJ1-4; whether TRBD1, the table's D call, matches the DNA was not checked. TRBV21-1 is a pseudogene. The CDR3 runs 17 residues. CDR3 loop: CASSPYYPTASNEKLFF. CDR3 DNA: TGTGCCAGCAGCCCATATTATCCGACAGCCTCTAATGAAAAACTGTTTTTT.

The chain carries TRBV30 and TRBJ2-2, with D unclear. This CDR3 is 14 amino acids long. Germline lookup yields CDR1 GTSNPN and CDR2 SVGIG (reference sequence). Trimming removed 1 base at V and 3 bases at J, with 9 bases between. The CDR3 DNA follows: TGTGCCTGGAGTGGGCAGAGATACACCGGGGAGCTGTTTTTT. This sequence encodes CAWSGQRYTGELFF.

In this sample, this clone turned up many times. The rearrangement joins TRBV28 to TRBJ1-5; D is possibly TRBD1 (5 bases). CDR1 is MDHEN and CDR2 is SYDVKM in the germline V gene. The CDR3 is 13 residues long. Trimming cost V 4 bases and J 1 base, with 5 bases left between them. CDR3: CASSSGSNQPQHF. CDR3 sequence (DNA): TGTGCCAGCAGTTCAGGGAGCAATCAGCCCCAGCATTTT.

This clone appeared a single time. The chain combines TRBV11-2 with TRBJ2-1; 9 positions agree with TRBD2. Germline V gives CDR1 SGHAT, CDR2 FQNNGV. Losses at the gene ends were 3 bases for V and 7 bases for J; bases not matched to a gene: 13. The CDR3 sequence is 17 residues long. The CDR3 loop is CASSFSRSLAGRNEQFF. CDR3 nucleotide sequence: TGTGCCAGCAGCTTCAGTAGATCCCTAGCGGGGAGGAATGAGCAGTTCTTC.